This passage covers 10 T cell receptor beta chains from one sample sequenced in a study of T-cell reconstitution after alpha-beta-depleted transplantation in children. A library of TCRbeta sequences, prepared with unique molecular identifiers, was generated. TCRdb independently ran MiXCR on the PCR reads; one entry per CDR3 protein. The table lists around 400,000 distinct CDR3 sequences, approximately 11% of them singletons. Sample: PBMCs from the stem cell graft donor, taken from the stem cell graft. All receptors derive from a human donor who donated a stem cell graft to a child with acute myeloid leukemia.

J is TRBJ2-7 and V is TRBV12-3 or TRBV12-4; D perhaps matches TRBD1 (6 bases). The V end was cut by 5 bases, the J end by 5 bases, with 16 bases between. CDR3 length: 14 residues. Here the CDR3 reads CASSATTGNNEQYF. In nucleotides, the CDR3 is TGTGCCAGCAGTGCCACTACAGGGAACAACGAGCAGTACTTC.

This clonotype has a handful of counts. The chain employs TRBV11-2 and TRBJ2-5; D remains ambiguous. Trimming took off 4 bases at V and 5 bases at J, with 8 bases between the two ends. The CDR3 loop spans 12 amino acids. The germline V gene encodes CDR1 SGHAT and CDR2 FQNNGV. The DNA for the CDR3 is TGTGCCAGCAGCTGGGCCAGGGAGACCCAGTACTTC. As protein: CASSWARETQYF.

This clonotype was counted ten times or more. The V gene is TRBV4-1, the J gene TRBJ2-1; TRBD2 matches at 7 bases. The CDR3 runs to 17 residues. CDR1 and CDR2 (germline): MGHRA, YSYEKL. The junction had 11 bases not matched to a gene; V was cut back by 2 bases and J by 4 bases. CDR3 region: CASSQPGGRGSYNEQFF. DNA for the CDR3: TGCGCCAGCAGCCAACCTGGCGGGCGGGGGAGTTACAATGAGCAGTTCTTC.

This sequence joins TRBV7-3 and TRBJ1-1, with 12 bases fitting TRBD1. The CDR3 totals 20 residues. Per the germline V gene, CDR1 is SGHTA and CDR2 is FQGTGA. The junction had 18 bases not matched to a gene; V was cut back by 1 base and J by 6 bases. For the CDR3, the DNA is TGTGCCAGCAGCTTAAAGGGTTCGAGGGACAGGGGGCGCGTCGTCCCTGAAGCTTTCTTT. This sequence encodes CASSLKGSRDRGRVVPEAFF.

This clonotype was detected a few times. The V and J genes are TRBV7-8 and TRBJ2-7; possible D gene TRBD1, 5 bases. From germline, CDR1 is SGHVS and CDR2 FQNEAQ. V lost 0 bases, J lost 0 bases, and 9 bases lay in between. The CDR3 is made up of 15 amino acids. This CDR3 reads CASSLAAGASYEQYF. CDR3 sequence (DNA): TGTGCCAGCAGCTTAGCCGCTGGGGCCTCCTACGAGCAGTACTTC. Supplemented by reference TRBV7-8 and TRBJ2-7, the full variable domain reads GAGVSQSPRYKVAKRGQDVALRCDPISGHVSLFWYQQALGQGPEFLTYFQNEAQLDKSGLPSDRFFAERPEGSVSTLKIQRTQQEDSAVYLCASSLAAGASYEQYFGPGTRLTVT.

This chain links TRBV13 with TRBJ2-5, with a possible D match to TRBD2 (6 bases). Trimming left V 5 bases short and J 1 base short, with 11 bases between. CDR1 PRHDT and CDR2 FYEKMQ come from the germline V gene (reference sequence). The CDR3 is 14 residues long. Written as DNA, the CDR3 is TGTGCCAGCAGCGAAAGGGGAGGCCAAGAGACCCAGTACTTC. Protein sequence: CASSERGGQETQYF.

The chain recombines TRBV7-2 with TRBJ1-3; D might be TRBD1 (6 bases). The V gene lost 3 bases and the J gene lost 0 bases, with 12 bases spanning the gap. Germline CDR1 SGHTA, CDR2 FQGNSA. This CDR3 is built from 16 residues. CDR3 in DNA: TGTGCCAGCAGCTTCATGACAGGACACTCTGGAAACACCATATATTTT. Translating it yields CASSFMTGHSGNTIYF.

The V gene is TRBV6-2 or TRBV6-3, the J gene TRBJ1-5; D may be TRBD1 (5 bases). V was pared by 6 bases and J by 5 bases, with 14 bases between. This CDR3 has 14 amino acids. Germline CDR1 and CDR2: MNHEY and SVGEGT. The CDR3 region is CASSVTGYHQPQHF. CDR3 DNA sequence: TGTGCCAGCAGCGTCACAGGCTATCATCAGCCCCAGCATTTT.

V gene TRBV4-3 combines with J gene TRBJ2-5, with 7 positions matching TRBD2. The CDR3 loop spans 15 amino acids. Germline V CDR1 and CDR2: LGHNA, YSLEER. The ends lost 1 base at V and 4 bases at J; junction bases unmatched: 6. The CDR3 loop reads CASSQGTSYLETQYF. DNA of the CDR3: TGCGCCAGCAGCCAAGGGACTAGTTATTTAGAGACCCAGTACTTC.

This chain uses TRBV20-1 with TRBJ1-2, with no clear D. Germline-derived CDR1 and CDR2 are DFQATT and SNEGSKA (reference sequence). V was cut by 0 bases and J by 1 base, with 9 bases left in between. The CDR3 spans 14 residues. This chain's CDR3 is CSAREEAFNYGYTF. The CDR3, as DNA: TGCAGTGCTAGAGAGGAAGCCTTTAACTATGGCTACACCTTC.